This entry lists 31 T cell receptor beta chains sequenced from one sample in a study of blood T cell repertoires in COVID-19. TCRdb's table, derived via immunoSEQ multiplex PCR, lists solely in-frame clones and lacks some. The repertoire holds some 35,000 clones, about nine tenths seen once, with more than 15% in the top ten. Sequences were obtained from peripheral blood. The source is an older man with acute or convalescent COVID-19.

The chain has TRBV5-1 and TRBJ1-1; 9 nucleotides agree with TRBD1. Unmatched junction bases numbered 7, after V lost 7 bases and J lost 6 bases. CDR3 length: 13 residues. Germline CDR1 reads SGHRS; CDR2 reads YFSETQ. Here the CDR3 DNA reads TGCGCCAGCTGGAAGGGACAGGGCGCTGAAGCTTTCTTT. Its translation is CASWKGQGAEAFF. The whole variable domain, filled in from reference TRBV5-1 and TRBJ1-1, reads KAGVTQTPRYLIKTRGQQVTLSCSPISGHRSVSWYQQTPGQGLQFLFEYFSETQRNKGNFPGRFSGRQFSNSRSEMNVSTLELGDSALYLCASWKGQGAEAFFGQGTRLTVV.

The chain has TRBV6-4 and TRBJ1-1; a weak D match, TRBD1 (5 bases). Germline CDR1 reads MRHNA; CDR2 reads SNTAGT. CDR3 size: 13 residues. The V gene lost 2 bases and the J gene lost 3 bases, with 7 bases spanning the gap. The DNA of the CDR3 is TGTGCCAGCAGTGACGAGACAGACACTGAAGCTTTCTTT. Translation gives CASSDETDTEAFF.

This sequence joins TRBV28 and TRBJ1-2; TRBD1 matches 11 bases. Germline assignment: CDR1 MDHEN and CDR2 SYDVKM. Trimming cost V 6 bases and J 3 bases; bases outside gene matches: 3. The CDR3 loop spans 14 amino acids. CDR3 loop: CASSSGQGDYGYTF. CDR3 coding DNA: TGTGCCAGCAGCTCGGGACAGGGGGACTATGGCTACACCTTC.

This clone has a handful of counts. The CDR3 region has the DNA TGTGCCAGCAGCGTAGACATGCGGCTAGCGGGGACCGGGGAGCTGTTTTTT. It encodes CASSVDMRLAGTGELFF. The V call is TRBV9, the J call TRBJ2-2, with TRBD2 matching over 9 bases. This CDR3 contains 17 residues. Per germline, CDR1 SGDLS and CDR2 YYNGEE. The V gene end was trimmed by 0 bases and the J gene end by 5 bases; junction bases not matched to a gene: 8.

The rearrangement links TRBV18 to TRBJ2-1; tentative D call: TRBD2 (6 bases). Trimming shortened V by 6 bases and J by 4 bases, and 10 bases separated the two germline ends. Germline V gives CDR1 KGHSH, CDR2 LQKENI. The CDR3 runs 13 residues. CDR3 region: CASSLSGYNEQFF. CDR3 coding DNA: TGTGCCAGCTCCCTTAGCGGTTACAATGAGCAGTTCTTC.

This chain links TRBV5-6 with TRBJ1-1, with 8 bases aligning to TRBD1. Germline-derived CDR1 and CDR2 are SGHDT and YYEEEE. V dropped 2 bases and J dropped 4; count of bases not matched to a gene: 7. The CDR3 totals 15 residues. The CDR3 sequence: CASSFLSGGVTEAFF. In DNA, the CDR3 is TGTGCCAGCAGCTTTCTCTCAGGGGGCGTCACTGAAGCTTTCTTT.

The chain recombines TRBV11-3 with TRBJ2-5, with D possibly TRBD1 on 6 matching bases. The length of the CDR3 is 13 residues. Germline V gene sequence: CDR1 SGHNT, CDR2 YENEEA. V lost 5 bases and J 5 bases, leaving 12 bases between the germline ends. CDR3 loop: CASSTGSLETQYF. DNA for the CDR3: TGTGCCAGCAGCACAGGGTCCCTGGAGACCCAGTACTTC.

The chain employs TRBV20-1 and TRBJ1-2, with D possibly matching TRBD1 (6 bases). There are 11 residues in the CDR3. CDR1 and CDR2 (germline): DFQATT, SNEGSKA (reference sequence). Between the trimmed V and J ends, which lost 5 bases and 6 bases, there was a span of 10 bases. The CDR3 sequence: CSALTGDGYTF. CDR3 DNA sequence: TGCAGTGCTTTGACAGGTGATGGCTACACCTTC.

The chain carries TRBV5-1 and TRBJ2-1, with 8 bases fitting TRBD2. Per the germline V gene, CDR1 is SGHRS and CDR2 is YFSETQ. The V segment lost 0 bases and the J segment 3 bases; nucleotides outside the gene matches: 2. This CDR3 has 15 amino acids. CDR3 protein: CASSLGLASYNEQFF. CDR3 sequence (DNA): TGCGCCAGCAGCTTGGGACTAGCGAGCTACAATGAGCAGTTCTTC.

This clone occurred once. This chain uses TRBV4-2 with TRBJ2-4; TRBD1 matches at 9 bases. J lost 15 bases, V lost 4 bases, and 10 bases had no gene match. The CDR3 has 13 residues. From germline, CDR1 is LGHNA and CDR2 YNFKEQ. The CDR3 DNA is TGTGCCAGCAGCCGCCAGCCGGGACAGGGACTGTACTTC. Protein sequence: CASSRQPGQGLYF.

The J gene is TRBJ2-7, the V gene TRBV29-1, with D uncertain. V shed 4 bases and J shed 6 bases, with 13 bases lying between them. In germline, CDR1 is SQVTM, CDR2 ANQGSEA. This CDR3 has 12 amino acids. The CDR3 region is CSVGRLVTEQYF. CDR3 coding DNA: TGCAGCGTTGGCAGGCTGGTTACCGAGCAGTACTTC.

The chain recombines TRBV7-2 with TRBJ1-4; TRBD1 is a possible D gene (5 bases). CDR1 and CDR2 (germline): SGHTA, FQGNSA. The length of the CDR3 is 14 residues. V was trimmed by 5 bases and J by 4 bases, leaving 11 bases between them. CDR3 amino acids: CASSTQANNEKLFF. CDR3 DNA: TGTGCCAGCAGCACACAGGCAAATAATGAAAAACTGTTTTTT. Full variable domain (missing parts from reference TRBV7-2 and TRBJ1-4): GAGVSQSPSNKVTEKGKDVELRCDPISGHTALYWYRQSLGQGLEFLIYFQGNSAPDKSGLPSDRFSAERTGGSVSTLTIQRTQQEDSAVYLCASSTQANNEKLFFGSGTQLSVL.

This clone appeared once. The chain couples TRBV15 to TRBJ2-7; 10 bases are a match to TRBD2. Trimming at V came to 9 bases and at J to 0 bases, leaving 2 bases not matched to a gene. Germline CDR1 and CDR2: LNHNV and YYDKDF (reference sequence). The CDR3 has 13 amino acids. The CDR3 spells CATGTSVSYEQYF. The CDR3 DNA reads TGTGCCACTGGGACTAGCGTCTCCTACGAGCAGTACTTC.

The CDR3 DNA follows: TGTGCCAGCAGCTTCTGGACCGGGGGGCACAATGAGCAGTTCTTC. Amino acids: CASSFWTGGHNEQFF. The chain uses TRBV11-2 and TRBJ2-1, with D possibly TRBD2 on 7 matching bases. The V end lost 3 bases, the J end lost 5 bases, and 14 bases lay between the germline ends. From germline, CDR1 is SGHAT and CDR2 FQNNGV. This CDR3 region has 15 residues.

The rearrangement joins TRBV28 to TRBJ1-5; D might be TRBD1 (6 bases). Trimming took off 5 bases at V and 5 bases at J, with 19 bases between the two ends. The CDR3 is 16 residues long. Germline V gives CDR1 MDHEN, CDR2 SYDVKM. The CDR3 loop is CASSPGTGSRDQPQHF. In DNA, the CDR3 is TGTGCCAGCAGTCCAGGCACAGGGAGTAGAGATCAGCCCCAGCATTTT.

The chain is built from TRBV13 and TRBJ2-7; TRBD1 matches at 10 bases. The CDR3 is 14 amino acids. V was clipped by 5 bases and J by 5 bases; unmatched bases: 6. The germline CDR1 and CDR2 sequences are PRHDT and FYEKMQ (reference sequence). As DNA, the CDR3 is TGTGCCAGCAGCAACCGGGACAGGGGAGACGAGCAGTACTTC. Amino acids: CASSNRDRGDEQYF.

CDR3 amino acids: CASSVSHGTDTQYF. The CDR3 region has the DNA TGTGCCAGCAGCGTAAGCCACGGGACAGATACGCAGTATTTT. This chain joins TRBV9 and TRBJ2-3; no reliable D call. With 1 base removed from V and 3 bases from J, the gap between germline ends came to 9 bases. Germline V gives CDR1 SGDLS, CDR2 YYNGEE. CDR3 length: 14 amino acids.

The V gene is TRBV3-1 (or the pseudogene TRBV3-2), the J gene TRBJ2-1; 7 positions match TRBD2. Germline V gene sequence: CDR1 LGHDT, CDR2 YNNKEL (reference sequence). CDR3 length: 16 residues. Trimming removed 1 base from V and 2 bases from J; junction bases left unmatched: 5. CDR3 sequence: CASSQGLAFTYNEQFF. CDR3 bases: TGTGCCAGCAGCCAAGGACTAGCTTTCACCTACAATGAGCAGTTCTTC.

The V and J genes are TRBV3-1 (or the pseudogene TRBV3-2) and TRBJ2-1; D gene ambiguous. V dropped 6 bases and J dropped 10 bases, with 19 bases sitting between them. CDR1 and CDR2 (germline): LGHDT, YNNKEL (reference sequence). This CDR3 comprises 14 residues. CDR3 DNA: TGTGCCAGCAGTTCTCTATTTTCAGGCGCCGAGCAGTTCTTC. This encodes CASSSLFSGAEQFF.

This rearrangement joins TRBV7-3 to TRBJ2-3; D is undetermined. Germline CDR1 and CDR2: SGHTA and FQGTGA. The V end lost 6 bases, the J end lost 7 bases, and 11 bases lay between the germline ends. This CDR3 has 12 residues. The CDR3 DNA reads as TGTGCCAGCAGTGGTAGTAGTAATACGCAGTATTTT. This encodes CASSGSSNTQYF.

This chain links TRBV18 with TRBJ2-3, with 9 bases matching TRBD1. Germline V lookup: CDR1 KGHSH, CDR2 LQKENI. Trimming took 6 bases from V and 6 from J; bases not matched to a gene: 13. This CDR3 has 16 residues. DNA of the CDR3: TGTGCCAGCTCCATATCCGGGACAGGGTCGGTGGATACGCAGTATTTT. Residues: CASSISGTGSVDTQYF.

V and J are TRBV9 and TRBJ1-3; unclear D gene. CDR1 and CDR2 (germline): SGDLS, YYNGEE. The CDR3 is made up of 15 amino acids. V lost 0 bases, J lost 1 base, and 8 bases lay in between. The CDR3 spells CASSVDGSSGNTIYF. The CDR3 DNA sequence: TGTGCCAGCAGCGTAGACGGGTCTTCTGGAAACACCATATATTTT.

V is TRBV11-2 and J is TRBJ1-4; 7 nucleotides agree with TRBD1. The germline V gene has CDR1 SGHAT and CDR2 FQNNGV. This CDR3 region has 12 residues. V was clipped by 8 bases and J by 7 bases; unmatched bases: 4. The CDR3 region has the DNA TGTGCCAGCGGCAGGGGGTTTGAAAAACTGTTTTTT. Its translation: CASGRGFEKLFF.

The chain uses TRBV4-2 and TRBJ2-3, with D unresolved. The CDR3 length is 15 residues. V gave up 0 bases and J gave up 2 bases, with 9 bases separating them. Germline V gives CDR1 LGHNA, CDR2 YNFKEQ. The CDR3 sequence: CASSQDLRITDTQYF. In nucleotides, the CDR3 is TGTGCCAGCAGCCAAGATCTGAGAATCACAGATACGCAGTATTTT.

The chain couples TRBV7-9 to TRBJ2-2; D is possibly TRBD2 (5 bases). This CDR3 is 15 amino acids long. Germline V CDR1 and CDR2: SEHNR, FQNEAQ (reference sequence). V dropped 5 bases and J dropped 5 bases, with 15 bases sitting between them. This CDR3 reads CASSPRNGDTGELFF. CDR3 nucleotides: TGTGCCAGCAGCCCCCGCAACGGGGATACCGGGGAGCTGTTTTTT.

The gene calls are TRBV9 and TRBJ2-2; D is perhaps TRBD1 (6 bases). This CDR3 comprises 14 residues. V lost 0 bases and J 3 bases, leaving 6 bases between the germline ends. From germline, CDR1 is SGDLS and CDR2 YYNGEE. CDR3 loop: CASSVEGDTGELFF. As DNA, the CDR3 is TGTGCCAGCAGCGTAGAGGGGGACACCGGGGAGCTGTTTTTT. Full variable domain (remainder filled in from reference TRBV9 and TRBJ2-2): DSGVTQTPKHLITATGQRVTLRCSPRSGDLSVYWYQQSLDQGLQFLIQYYNGEERAKGNILERFSAQQFPDLHSELNLSSLELGDSALYFCASSVEGDTGELFFGEGSRLTVL.

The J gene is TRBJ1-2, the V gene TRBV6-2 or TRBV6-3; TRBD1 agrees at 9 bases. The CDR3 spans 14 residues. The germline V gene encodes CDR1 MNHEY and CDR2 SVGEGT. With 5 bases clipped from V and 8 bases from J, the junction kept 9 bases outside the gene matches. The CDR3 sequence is CASSPGQGDRGYTF. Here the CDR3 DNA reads TGTGCCAGCAGTCCGGGACAGGGCGATCGAGGCTACACCTTC.

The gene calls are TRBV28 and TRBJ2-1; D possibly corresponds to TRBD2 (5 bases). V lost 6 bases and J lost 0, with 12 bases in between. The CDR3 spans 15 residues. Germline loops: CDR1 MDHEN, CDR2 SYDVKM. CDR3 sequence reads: CASSISGSSYNEQFF. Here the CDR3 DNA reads TGTGCCAGCAGCATAAGCGGAAGCTCCTACAATGAGCAGTTCTTC.

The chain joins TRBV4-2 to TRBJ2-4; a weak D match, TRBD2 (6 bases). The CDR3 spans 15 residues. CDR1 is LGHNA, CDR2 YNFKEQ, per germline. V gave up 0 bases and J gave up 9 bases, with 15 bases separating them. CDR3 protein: CASSQDPGGVGIQYF. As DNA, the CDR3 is TGTGCCAGCAGCCAAGATCCCGGGGGAGTGGGCATTCAGTACTTC.

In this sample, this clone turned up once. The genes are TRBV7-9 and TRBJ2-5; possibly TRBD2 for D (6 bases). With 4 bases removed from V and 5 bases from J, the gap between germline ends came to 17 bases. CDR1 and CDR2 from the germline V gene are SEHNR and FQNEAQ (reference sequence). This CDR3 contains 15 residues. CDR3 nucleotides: TGTGCCAGCAGCTCCCGCGGGACGTCGAGGGAGACCCAGTACTTC. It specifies CASSSRGTSRETQYF. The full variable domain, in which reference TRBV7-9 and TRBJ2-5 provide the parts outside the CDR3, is DTGVSQNPRHKITKRGQNVTFRCDPISEHNRLYWYRQTLGQGPEFLTYFQNEAQLEKSRLLSDRFSAERPKGSFSTLEIQRTEQGDSAMYLCASSSRGTSRETQYFGPGTRLLVL.

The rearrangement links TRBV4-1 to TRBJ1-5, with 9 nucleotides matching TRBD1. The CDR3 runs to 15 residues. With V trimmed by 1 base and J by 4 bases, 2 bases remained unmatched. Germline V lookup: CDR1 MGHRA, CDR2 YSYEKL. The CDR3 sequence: CASSQAGTGNQPQHF. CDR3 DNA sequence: TGCGCCAGCAGCCAAGCAGGGACAGGGAATCAGCCCCAGCATTTT.